This entry lists 27 T cell receptor beta chains sequenced from one sample in a study of shared clonotypes between healthy human individuals. The table came from immunoSEQ multiplex PCR; TCRdb's copy has only in-frame clones and leaves some out. The sample has roughly 2,300,000 clones; roughly 92% are singletons. Sequences were obtained from naive CD4+ T cells from PBMCs. Subset reported: CD45RA+ positively selected. Receptor source: a man aged 18 to 29 in good health. Some clones in this sample may be carry-over from other donors' samples.

The V gene is TRBV6-6, the J gene TRBJ2-7; possibly TRBD1 for D (5 bases). The CDR3 runs to 14 residues. Germline CDR1 MNHNY, CDR2 SVGAGI (reference sequence). V was pared by 0 bases and J by 4 bases, with 10 bases between. CDR3 sequence: CASSYSTEMYEQYF. The DNA for the CDR3 is TGTGCCAGCAGTTACTCGACAGAAATGTACGAGCAGTACTTC.

This clone has just a few counts. The V and J genes are TRBV25-1 and TRBJ2-2; D may be TRBD1 or TRBD2 (6 bases each). Trimming took off 6 bases at V and 4 bases at J, with 15 bases between the two ends. CDR3 length equals 15 residues. Germline CDR1 is MGHDK and CDR2 is SYGVNS. CDR3: CASRTGGPVTGELFF. The CDR3 coding sequence is TGTGCCAGCAGAACCGGGGGCCCGGTCACCGGGGAGCTGTTTTTT. The whole variable domain, filled in from reference TRBV25-1 and TRBJ2-2, reads EADIYQTPRYLVIGTGKKITLECSQTMGHDKMYWYQQDPGMELHLIHYSYGVNSTEKGDLSSESTVSRIRTEHFPLTLESARPSHTSQYLCASRTGGPVTGELFFGEGSRLTVL.

The chain uses TRBV5-1 and TRBJ2-7; a possible D gene is TRBD1 (5 bases). Germline loops: CDR1 SGHRS, CDR2 YFSETQ. Deletions cut 0 bases from V and 2 bases from J, with 15 bases between. The length of the CDR3 is 16 residues. The CDR3 loop reads CASSLAGQGRAYEQYF. CDR3 coding DNA: TGCGCCAGCAGCTTGGCTGGTCAGGGCAGGGCCTACGAGCAGTACTTC.

The V call is TRBV2, the J call TRBJ2-1; D tentatively reads TRBD1 or TRBD2 (6 bases each). The CDR3 loop spans 14 amino acids. CDR1 and CDR2 (germline): SNHLY, FYNNEI. V lost 6 bases, J lost 0 bases, and 9 bases lay in between. The CDR3: CASREGDSYNEQFF. DNA of the CDR3: TGTGCCAGCAGGGAGGGGGACTCCTACAATGAGCAGTTCTTC.

This sequence joins TRBV11-2 and TRBJ2-7; D might be TRBD2 (5 bases). The germline V gene has CDR1 SGHAT and CDR2 FQNNGV. V shed 1 base and J shed 2 bases, with 9 bases lying between them. The CDR3 extends over 14 amino acids. CDR3 sequence (DNA): TGTGCCAGCAGCTTAGGAGGGTTCCCCTACGAGCAGTACTTC. Protein: CASSLGGFPYEQYF.

The gene calls are TRBV5-1 and TRBJ2-5; 8 bases are shared with TRBD2. The CDR3 has 16 amino acids. Trimming took 2 bases from V and 3 from J; bases not matched to a gene: 9. In germline, CDR1 is SGHRS, CDR2 YFSETQ. CDR3 loop: CASSFRAGGQEETQYF. As DNA, the CDR3 is TGCGCCAGCAGCTTTAGGGCGGGGGGCCAGGAAGAGACCCAGTACTTC.

The V gene is TRBV5-6, the J gene TRBJ2-1; possible D gene TRBD1, 7 bases. Germline V gives CDR1 SGHDT, CDR2 YYEEEE. V was trimmed by 2 bases and J by 5 bases, leaving 17 bases between them. CDR3 length: 16 amino acids. CDR3 nucleotide sequence: TGTGCCAGCAGCTTATGGAGGGGACAGTACCACAATGAGCAGTTCTTC. Protein sequence: CASSLWRGQYHNEQFF.

The chain links TRBV28 to TRBJ1-4; D is unresolved. The CDR3 covers 10 residues. The germline gives CDR1 MDHEN, CDR2 SYDVKM. Trimming shortened V by 11 bases and J by 6 bases, and 7 bases separated the two germline ends. The CDR3: CAAGDEKLFF. CDR3 DNA: TGTGCCGCAGGAGATGAAAAACTGTTTTTT.

Of note for this clone: Other DNA sequences in this sample translate to the same CDR3. This chain connects TRBV6-5 to TRBJ1-5; no clear D. The V end lost 6 bases, the J end lost 0 bases, and 6 bases lay between the germline ends. CDR1 is MNHEY, CDR2 SVGAGI, per germline. The CDR3 runs to 13 residues. The CDR3 reads CASRRDSNQPQHF. The DNA for the CDR3 is TGTGCCAGCAGGAGGGATAGCAATCAGCCCCAGCATTTT.

In DNA, the CDR3 is TGTGCCAGCAGTTACGACAGTATTCCCACCTACGAGCAGTACTTC. Residues: CASSYDSIPTYEQYF. The chain links TRBV6-5 to TRBJ2-7; D is perhaps TRBD1 (5 bases). V was pared by 2 bases and J by 2 bases, with 13 bases between. This CDR3 has 15 amino acids. CDR1 MNHEY and CDR2 SVGAGI come from the germline V gene.

The chain joins TRBV6-6 to TRBJ2-3; weak D call: TRBD1 (6 bases). This CDR3 spans 16 amino acids. The V gene lost 2 bases and the J gene lost 0 bases, with 12 bases spanning the gap. The V gene's germline CDR1 is MNHNY and CDR2 SVGAGI (reference sequence). The CDR3 loop reads CASSYPEGQSTDTQYF. In nucleotides, the CDR3 is TGTGCCAGCAGTTACCCGGAAGGACAGAGCACAGATACGCAGTATTTT.

This chain joins TRBV6-1 and TRBJ2-2, with TRBD2 matching 12 bases. Germline V gene lookup returns CDR1 MNHNS and CDR2 SASEGT. The V and J ends lost 4 bases and 3 bases, in that order; junction bases with no gene match: 3. This CDR3 is 16 amino acids long. The CDR3 here is CASSAGTSGYTGELFF. The CDR3 DNA is TGTGCCAGCAGTGCCGGGACTAGCGGGTACACCGGGGAGCTGTTTTTT.

This sequence joins TRBV7-7 and TRBJ2-5, with a possible D match to TRBD2 (6 bases). Germline CDR1 SSHAT, CDR2 FNYEAQ (reference sequence). The CDR3 covers 13 residues. V was cut by 4 bases and J by 5 bases, with 11 bases left in between. The CDR3: CASSWGESETQYF. The CDR3 DNA is TGTGCCAGCAGCTGGGGGGAGAGCGAGACCCAGTACTTC.

This clone was seen only a few times. The V call is TRBV7-8, the J call TRBJ1-1; D uncertain. The germline gives CDR1 SGHVS, CDR2 FQNEAQ. The CDR3 is 13 amino acids. The V gene lost 1 base and the J gene lost 6 bases, with 9 bases spanning the gap. CDR3 loop: CASSLEGHPEAFF. CDR3 DNA: TGTGCCAGCAGCTTAGAGGGTCACCCTGAAGCTTTCTTT.

This sequence joins TRBV6-6 and TRBJ2-6; D is unclear. V was trimmed by 7 bases and J by 2 bases, leaving 6 bases between them. The CDR3 has 13 residues. Germline loops: CDR1 MNHNY, CDR2 SVGAGI (reference sequence). In DNA, the CDR3 is TGTGCCAGCATCCCAGCTGGGGCCAACGTCCTGACTTTC. This codes for CASIPAGANVLTF.

The rearrangement uses TRBV5-1 and TRBJ2-2; 8 nucleotides agree with TRBD1. Germline lookup yields CDR1 SGHRS and CDR2 YFSETQ. Losses at the gene ends were 4 bases for V and 5 bases for J; bases not matched to a gene: 13. This CDR3 comprises 17 residues. Here the CDR3 reads CASSHRGGQALTGELFF. CDR3 DNA: TGCGCCAGCAGCCATCGAGGGGGACAGGCGTTGACCGGGGAGCTGTTTTTT. Full variable domain (missing parts from reference TRBV5-1 and TRBJ2-2): KAGVTQTPRYLIKTRGQQVTLSCSPISGHRSVSWYQQTPGQGLQFLFEYFSETQRNKGNFPGRFSGRQFSNSRSEMNVSTLELGDSALYLCASSHRGGQALTGELFFGEGSRLTVL.

V gene TRBV4-1 combines with J gene TRBJ2-1; 13 nucleotides align to TRBD2. Germline CDR1 reads MGHRA; CDR2 reads YSYEKL. V trimming: 1 base; J trimming: 3 bases; junction bases outside the gene matches: 3. The CDR3 runs to 17 residues. CDR3 loop: CASSQGLAGGGYNEQFF. The CDR3, as DNA: TGCGCCAGCAGCCAAGGACTAGCGGGAGGAGGCTACAATGAGCAGTTCTTC.

The table lists this clone with a count of one. The gene calls are TRBV5-1 and TRBJ2-7; no definite D call. Germline lookup yields CDR1 SGHRS and CDR2 YFSETQ. The CDR3 contains 17 residues. Trimming left V 2 bases short and J 2 bases short, with 20 bases between. CDR3 bases: TGCGCCAGCAGCTTCCAGCACACACCCAACACGGCCTACGAGCAGTACTTC. This gives the protein CASSFQHTPNTAYEQYF. Based on the CDR3 plus reference TRBV5-1 and TRBJ2-7, the full variable domain is KAGVTQTPRYLIKTRGQQVTLSCSPISGHRSVSWYQQTPGQGLQFLFEYFSETQRNKGNFPGRFSGRQFSNSRSEMNVSTLELGDSALYLCASSFQHTPNTAYEQYFGPGTRLTVT.

V gene TRBV5-4 combines with J gene TRBJ2-5; 14 bases match TRBD2. With V trimmed by 5 bases and J by 11 bases, 14 bases remained unmatched. CDR1 is SGHNT and CDR2 is YYREEE in the germline V gene (reference sequence). The CDR3 covers 16 residues. This CDR3 reads CASSYPGGTSGSGQYF. The CDR3 DNA follows: TGTGCCAGCAGTTACCCCGGGGGGACTAGCGGGAGTGGGCAGTACTTC.

V gene TRBV5-4 combines with J gene TRBJ2-2, with TRBD2 matching 12 bases. V was clipped by 0 bases and J by 4 bases; unmatched bases: 4. The germline V gene encodes CDR1 SGHNT and CDR2 YYREEE (reference sequence). This CDR3 has 17 residues. The CDR3 spells CASSLGVGLAGTGELFF. CDR3 coding DNA: TGTGCCAGCAGCTTGGGTGTGGGACTAGCGGGCACCGGGGAGCTGTTTTTT.

This sequence joins TRBV7-2 and TRBJ1-2, with a tentative D call TRBD1 (6 bases). CDR1 and CDR2 (germline): SGHTA, FQGNSA. This CDR3 is 10 amino acids long. The V gene lost 11 bases and the J gene lost 8 bases, with 12 bases spanning the gap. CDR3: CAGWGGGYTF. Written as DNA, the CDR3 is TGTGCCGGATGGGGGGGCGGCTACACCTTC.

This clone was observed once. V and J are TRBV11-3 and TRBJ2-1; D is unresolved. The germline V and J ends were trimmed by 2 bases and 5 bases, with 10 bases remaining between them. In germline, CDR1 is SGHNT, CDR2 YENEEA. The length of the CDR3 is 14 residues. The CDR3 nucleotides read TGTGCCAGCAGCTTAAACCAAGGAAACAATGAGCAGTTCTTC. Its translation: CASSLNQGNNEQFF.

This clone was counted a few times. This chain joins TRBV30 and TRBJ1-1; D is uncertain. V was clipped by 2 bases and J by 7 bases, with 8 bases between them. The germline V gene has CDR1 GTSNPN and CDR2 SVGIG (reference sequence). The CDR3 extends over 11 amino acids. The CDR3 bases are TGTGCCTGGAGTCGAGGACTTGAAGCTTTCTTT. The encoded protein is CAWSRGLEAFF.

The gene calls are TRBV2 and TRBJ2-3; 15 nucleotides match TRBD2. This CDR3 has 16 amino acids. The junction had 4 bases not matched to a gene; V was cut back by 3 bases and J by 6 bases. Germline loops: CDR1 SNHLY, CDR2 FYNNEI. CDR3 region: CASSDGLAGGGDTQYF. CDR3 sequence (DNA): TGTGCCAGCAGTGACGGACTAGCGGGAGGGGGGGATACGCAGTATTTT.

The V gene is TRBV10-2, the J gene TRBJ1-1, with D perhaps TRBD1 (5 bases). The CDR3 length is 16 residues. In germline, CDR1 is WSHSY, CDR2 SAAADI. Trimming removed 1 base from V and 8 bases from J, with 20 bases in between. CDR3 residues: CASSEYQLVRRDEAFF. Here the CDR3 DNA reads TGCGCCAGCAGTGAGTATCAACTGGTACGGCGGGACGAAGCTTTCTTT.

This chain links TRBV7-9 with TRBJ2-7, with TRBD1 identical over 7 bases. CDR1 and CDR2 from the germline V gene are SEHNR and FQNEAQ (reference sequence). The CDR3 is made up of 16 amino acids. Unmatched junction bases numbered 14, after V lost 5 bases and J lost 4 bases. The CDR3 loop is CASSPITGQSPYEQYF. The CDR3 DNA reads TGTGCCAGCAGCCCAATAACGGGACAGTCCCCATACGAGCAGTACTTC.

The CDR3 coding sequence is TGCGCCAGCAGCTTGCAGGAAATCTCGCAAGAGACCCAGTACTTC. It encodes CASSLQEISQETQYF. This chain joins TRBV5-1 and TRBJ2-5, with no clear D. The CDR3 consists of 15 residues. V lost 1 base, J lost 2 bases, and 12 bases lay in between. Looked up from germline, CDR1 is SGHRS and CDR2 is YFSETQ.